The 13 T cell receptor beta chains in this list originate from one sample, sequenced in a study of cytomegalovirus exposure and HLA in healthy donors. Amplification used 60 Vbeta primers and 13 Jbeta primers. Sequencing was performed with immunoSEQ multiplex PCR; in TCRdb, only in-frame clones are kept and a portion is missing. The sample contains roughly 130,000 clones, more than 80% of which appear only once. Sequencing was performed on PBMCs. All receptors come from a man aged 30 to 45 in good health and CMV-seronegative.

J is TRBJ2-1 and V is TRBV18; 13 bases line up with TRBD2. This CDR3 contains 15 residues. Germline CDR1 reads KGHSH; CDR2 reads LQKENI. The ends lost 4 bases at V and 5 bases at J; junction bases unmatched: 2. The CDR3 protein is CASSRGLAGHNEQFF. The CDR3 nucleotides are TGTGCCAGCTCACGGGGACTAGCGGGACACAATGAGCAGTTCTTC.

This chain connects TRBV19 to TRBJ2-3; the D is unclear. V was cut by 5 bases and J by 3 bases, with 9 bases left in between. Germline lookup yields CDR1 LNHDA and CDR2 SQIVND (reference sequence). The CDR3 is 13 residues long. The chain's CDR3 is CASSAIRTDTQYF. The CDR3 DNA is TGTGCCAGTAGTGCAATACGGACAGATACGCAGTATTTT.

This chain uses TRBV5-1 with TRBJ2-7; TRBD2 matches 7 bases. The CDR3 consists of 13 residues. Per the germline V gene, CDR1 is SGHRS and CDR2 is YFSETQ. Trimming cost V 4 bases and J 3 bases; bases outside gene matches: 4. The CDR3 region has the DNA TGCGCCAGCAGCCCCGCGGGGGTCTACGAGCAGTACTTC. Amino acids: CASSPAGVYEQYF.

The chain uses TRBV29-1 and TRBJ2-1, with D possibly TRBD1 on 5 matching bases. Per germline, CDR1 SQVTM and CDR2 ANQGSEA. The ends were cut back, 1 base at V and 2 bases at J, with 9 bases in the middle. The CDR3 extends over 14 amino acids. CDR3 nucleotide sequence: TGCAGCGTTGAAGCAGGGCTCCCCTACAATGAGCAGTTCTTC. It specifies CSVEAGLPYNEQFF.

V gene TRBV6-6 combines with J gene TRBJ2-1, with 11 bases fitting TRBD2. J was trimmed by 7 bases and V by 7 bases; bases with no gene match: 9. CDR3 length: 15 amino acids. Germline-derived CDR1 and CDR2 are MNHNY and SVGAGI (reference sequence). The CDR3 DNA is TGTGCCAGCACCGATACTAGCGGGAGAATGAATGAGCAGTTCTTC. It codes for CASTDTSGRMNEQFF.

The chain joins TRBV5-8 to TRBJ2-1; TRBD2 matches 14 bases. The CDR3 has 17 amino acids. The trim removed 3 bases at V and 4 bases at J, leaving 6 bases unmatched. Germline CDR1 reads SGHTS; CDR2 reads YDEGEE. The CDR3, as DNA: TGTGCCAGCAGCTCCGGACTAGCGGGAGGAGCTTACAATGAGCAGTTCTTC. Translation gives CASSSGLAGGAYNEQFF. Drawing the rest from reference TRBV5-8 and TRBJ2-1, the complete variable domain is EAGVTQSPTHLIKTRGQQATLRCSPISGHTSVYWYQQALGLGLQFLLWYDEGEERNRGNFPPRFSGRQFPNYSSELNVNALELEDSALYLCASSSGLAGGAYNEQFFGPGTRLTVL.

The V gene is TRBV29-1, the J gene TRBJ2-1; D unresolved. The germline gives CDR1 SQVTM, CDR2 ANQGSEA. The length of the CDR3 is 11 residues. V gave up 5 bases and J gave up 10 bases, with 12 bases separating them. The CDR3 coding sequence is TGCAGCGTTCCCCTTGACACAGAGCAGTTCTTC. Its protein product is CSVPLDTEQFF.

This chain uses TRBV15 with TRBJ2-7; possible D gene TRBD2, 6 bases. The germline V gene has CDR1 LNHNV and CDR2 YYDKDF (reference sequence). The germline V and J ends were trimmed by 0 bases and 4 bases, with 16 bases remaining between them. The CDR3 runs to 16 residues. CDR3 sequence (DNA): TGTGCCACCAGCAGAGATCGCTGGATAGGAGGGTACGAGCAGTACTTC. It is translated as CATSRDRWIGGYEQYF. Filled out from reference TRBV15 and TRBJ2-7, the complete variable domain reads DAMVIQNPRYQVTQFGKPVTLSCSQTLNHNVMYWYQQKSSQAPKLLFHYYDKDFNNEADTPDNFQSRRPNTSFCFLDIRSPGLGDTAMYLCATSRDRWIGGYEQYFGPGTRLTVT.

The CDR3: CASSQRTVEPYEQYF. The CDR3 coding sequence is TGCGCCAGCAGTCAGAGGACAGTCGAACCCTACGAGCAGTACTTC. The chain combines TRBV23-1 with TRBJ2-7; D is possibly TRBD1 (6 bases). TRBV23-1 belongs to the ORF category, with a function that is uncertain. CDR3 length: 15 amino acids. V was shortened by 3 bases and J by 2 bases, with 14 bases between the two germline ends.

The rearrangement links TRBV2 to TRBJ1-5; D gene uncertain. CDR1 SNHLY and CDR2 FYNNEI come from the germline V gene. V gave up 6 bases and J gave up 9 bases, with 12 bases separating them. The CDR3 spans 12 residues. The CDR3 nucleotides are TGTGCCAGCAGAGACCCCCTAGGGCCCCAGCATTTT. This gives the protein CASRDPLGPQHF.

This clone was seen more than once but under ten times. The V call is TRBV6-4, the J call TRBJ2-3; the D gene is possibly TRBD1 (6 bases). V lost 5 bases, J lost 3 bases, and 15 bases lay in between. Looked up from germline, CDR1 is MRHNA and CDR2 is SNTAGT. The CDR3 has 15 residues. CDR3 in DNA: TGTGCCAGCAGTCCAGGGGACCTAGCTACAGATACGCAGTATTTT. This codes for CASSPGDLATDTQYF.

This clone has more than one count but fewer than ten. The J gene is TRBJ1-3, the V gene TRBV5-1; 9 bases fit TRBD1. Germline trimming cut 4 bases from V and 3 bases from J; bases unmatched to any gene: 5. Germline V gene data show CDR1 as SGHRS and CDR2 as YFSETQ. There are 15 residues in the CDR3. The CDR3 reads CASSTAGQGGNTIYF. CDR3 bases: TGCGCCAGCAGCACCGCGGGACAGGGTGGAAACACCATATATTTT.

The chain is built from TRBV28 and TRBJ2-7, with D perhaps TRBD2 (6 bases). Germline V gene data show CDR1 as MDHEN and CDR2 as SYDVKM. Trimming shortened V by 5 bases and J by 4 bases, and 21 bases separated the two germline ends. CDR3 size: 16 residues. The CDR3 DNA is TGTGCCAGCAGTACGCGGGGCTGGGTCCAGGTATACGAGCAGTACTTC. This gives the protein CASSTRGWVQVYEQYF.